A single sample is the source of the 23 T cell receptor beta chains below, sequenced in a study of human T cells and chemical hapten exposure. Using its own MiXCR run on the RACE reads, TCRdb lists one record per CDR3 protein. In the table there are more than 150,000 distinct CDR3 sequences, around a quarter of which are singletons. The time point: patch test 3, about 24 weeks after DPC sensitization. Treatment described: therapeutic diphenylcyclopropenone sensitization with weekly scalp DPC. The sequences come from whole blood, collected in connection with sensitization to the hapten diphenylcyclopropenone (DPC). The receptor set was obtained from a middle-aged woman with alopecia areata. Some clones in this sample may be carry-over from other donors' samples.

V usage is TRBV9 and J usage is TRBJ2-3; D ambiguous. Germline-derived CDR1 and CDR2 are SGDLS and YYNGEE. Trimming stripped 2 bases from V and 4 bases from J, with 11 bases between. This CDR3 contains 14 residues. The CDR3 loop reads CASSVRPSADTQYF. The CDR3 DNA sequence: TGTGCCAGCAGCGTCCGTCCCTCCGCAGATACGCAGTATTTT. The entire variable domain, with the rest obtained from reference TRBV9 and TRBJ2-3, is as follows: DSGVTQTPKHLITATGQRVTLRCSPRSGDLSVYWYQQSLDQGLQFLIQYYNGEERAKGNILERFSAQQFPDLHSELNLSSLELGDSALYFCASSVRPSADTQYFGPGTRLTVL.

In nucleotides, the CDR3 is TGTGCCAGCAGTACTACGGCTAGCGGGAGGGGGCATGAGCAGTTCTTC. It codes for CASSTTASGRGHEQFF. The rearrangement links TRBV27 to TRBJ2-1; 12 bases are shared with TRBD2. Trimming cost V 5 bases and J 8 bases; bases outside gene matches: 10. Germline CDR1 and CDR2: MNHEY and SMNVEV (reference sequence). CDR3 length equals 16 residues.

V usage is TRBV28 and J usage is TRBJ2-5; 7 bases fit TRBD1. This CDR3 contains 13 residues. Looked up from germline, CDR1 is MDHEN and CDR2 is SYDVKM. V gave up 4 bases and J gave up 5 bases; unmatched junction bases: 4. The DNA for the CDR3 is TGTGCCAGCAGTTCCGCGGACAGGGAGACCCAGTACTTC. This translates into CASSSADRETQYF.

The rearrangement uses TRBV6-5 and TRBJ2-1, with TRBD1 matching over 11 bases. The trim removed 0 bases at V and 6 bases at J, leaving 4 bases unmatched. Germline assignment: CDR1 MNHEY and CDR2 SVGAGI. The CDR3 consists of 16 residues. In DNA, the CDR3 is TGTGCCAGCAGTTACTCGCGGACAGGGGGCTCCAATGAGCAGTTCTTC. As protein: CASSYSRTGGSNEQFF.

This clonotype was recorded a few times. J is TRBJ2-3 and V is TRBV24-1; 9 bases are a match to TRBD1. The CDR3 loop spans 16 amino acids. V shed 4 bases, J shed 3 bases, and the junction held 7 bases outside the gene matches. CDR1 KGHDR and CDR2 SFDVKD come from the germline V gene. In DNA form, the CDR3 reads TGTGCCACCAGTGAAGCGGACAGGGGAGGAACAGATACGCAGTATTTT. Translated: CATSEADRGGTDTQYF.

This clonotype was seen only a few times. The chain carries TRBV7-9 and TRBJ1-4; maybe TRBD1 (5 bases). The CDR3 runs 18 residues. The V end lost 3 bases, the J end lost 2 bases, and 19 bases lay between the germline ends. The germline V gene encodes CDR1 SEHNR and CDR2 FQNEAQ (reference sequence). CDR3 sequence (DNA): TGTGCCAGCAGCTTTATTAATACAGGCCTACAGACTAATGAAAAACTGTTTTTT. Translating gives CASSFINTGLQTNEKLFF. Combining the CDR3 with reference TRBV7-9 and TRBJ1-4 gives the whole variable domain DTGVSQNPRHKITKRGQNVTFRCDPISEHNRLYWYRQTLGQGPEFLTYFQNEAQLEKSRLLSDRFSAERPKGSFSTLEIQRTEQGDSAMYLCASSFINTGLQTNEKLFFGSGTQLSVL.

The CDR3 loop is CASSSTFRGNYGYTF. In DNA form, the CDR3 reads TGTGCCAGCAGTTCCACCTTCAGGGGAAACTATGGCTACACCTTC. J is TRBJ1-2 and V is TRBV27; the D gene is possibly TRBD1 (6 bases). Deletions cut 4 bases from V and 2 bases from J, with 14 bases between. From germline, CDR1 is MNHEY and CDR2 SMNVEV (reference sequence). This CDR3 comprises 15 residues.

V gene TRBV6-2 or TRBV6-3 combines with J gene TRBJ2-7; unclear D gene. The CDR3 is made up of 14 amino acids. V was shortened by 7 bases and J by 4 bases, with 17 bases between the two germline ends. Germline loops: CDR1 MNHEY, CDR2 SVGEGT. The CDR3 reads CASTRSRGGYEQYF. The CDR3 DNA follows: TGTGCCAGCACTCGGAGTCGCGGTGGATACGAGCAGTACTTC.

This clonotype was found a few times. The gene calls are TRBV12-3 or TRBV12-4 and TRBJ2-7; D call uncertain. The CDR3 is 13 amino acids. Between the trimmed V and J ends, which lost 5 bases and 4 bases, there was a span of 12 bases. For the CDR3, the DNA is TGTGCCAGCAGTCCTCCGCTGGGTTACGAGCAGTACTTC. Translated: CASSPPLGYEQYF.

The J gene is TRBJ1-2, the V gene TRBV7-9; TRBD1 is a possible D gene (5 bases). Trimming took 3 bases from V and 4 from J, leaving 21 bases between them. Germline CDR1 and CDR2: SEHNR and FQNEAQ (reference sequence). The CDR3 contains 17 residues. The CDR3 protein is CASSFHGGTTSSYGYTF. In DNA, the CDR3 is TGTGCCAGCAGCTTCCACGGAGGGACGACCTCAAGCTATGGCTACACCTTC.

The chain carries TRBV20-1 and TRBJ2-7; TRBD2 might be the D (5 bases). CDR3 length equals 14 residues. Germline V lookup: CDR1 DFQATT, CDR2 SNEGSKA (reference sequence). V lost 3 bases, J lost 2 bases, and 14 bases lay in between. As DNA, the CDR3 is TGCAGTGCTAGGCCCACGACTAATCCCTACGAGCAGTACTTC. Amino acid sequence: CSARPTTNPYEQYF.

The chain joins TRBV11-3 to TRBJ2-2; maybe TRBD1 (5 bases). CDR1 is SGHNT, CDR2 YENEEA, per germline. V was shortened by 0 bases and J by 2 bases, with 7 bases between the two germline ends. CDR3 length equals 15 residues. CDR3 sequence (DNA): TGTGCCAGCAGCTTAGAGCAGGGAAACACCGGGGAGCTGTTTTTT. Its protein product is CASSLEQGNTGELFF.

The chain joins TRBV7-2 to TRBJ2-1, with D hard to call. Germline CDR1 and CDR2: SGHTA and FQGNSA. V lost 2 bases and J lost 6, with 11 bases in between. The CDR3 runs to 14 residues. The CDR3 coding sequence is TGTGCCAGCAGCTTACACTCCCTCACCAATGAGCAGTTCTTC. Translating gives CASSLHSLTNEQFF.

The chain has TRBV10-2 and TRBJ2-5; 12 bases line up with TRBD2. This CDR3 is 15 amino acids long. The V gene end was trimmed by 3 bases and the J gene end by 4 bases; junction bases not matched to a gene: 3. Germline loops: CDR1 WSHSY, CDR2 SAAADI. The CDR3 DNA reads as TGCGCCAGCAGTGAAATGGGACTAGCGGGAGAGACCCAGTACTTC. As protein: CASSEMGLAGETQYF.

This clonotype occurred a few times. This rearrangement joins TRBV7-6 to TRBJ1-1; D is possibly TRBD1 (6 bases). The CDR3 has 14 residues. V was clipped by 4 bases and J by 6 bases, with 15 bases between them. Per the germline V gene, CDR1 is SGHVS and CDR2 is FNYEAQ. CDR3 bases: TGTGCCAGCAGCTCCCCGGGGACATGGGCTGAAGCTTTCTTT. It encodes CASSSPGTWAEAFF.

CDR3 bases: TGTGCCACCAGCAGAGCGGGGACAGGGGTTCAGCCCCAGCATTTT. Encoded protein: CATSRAGTGVQPQHF. The V and J genes are TRBV15 and TRBJ1-5; the match to TRBD1 covers 10 bases. V gave up 1 base and J gave up 6 bases; unmatched junction bases: 3. Germline CDR1 LNHNV, CDR2 YYDKDF (reference sequence). CDR3 size: 15 residues. Variable domain in full (rest from reference TRBV15 and TRBJ1-5): DAMVIQNPRYQVTQFGKPVTLSCSQTLNHNVMYWYQQKSSQAPKLLFHYYDKDFNNEADTPDNFQSRRPNTSFCFLDIRSPGLGDTAMYLCATSRAGTGVQPQHFGDGTRLSIL.

The chain joins TRBV7-2 to TRBJ2-1, with TRBD2 matching over 9 bases. Trimming took 4 bases from V and 7 from J; bases not matched to a gene: 5. The germline V gene has CDR1 SGHTA and CDR2 FQGNSA. The CDR3 contains 14 residues. The CDR3 here is CASSSGLARNEQFF. The CDR3 DNA reads TGTGCCAGCAGCTCCGGACTAGCGAGGAATGAGCAGTTCTTC.

This rearrangement joins TRBV7-9 to TRBJ1-1; D uncertain. The CDR3 totals 13 residues. Between the trimmed V and J ends, which lost 4 bases and 2 bases, there was a span of 8 bases. The germline gives CDR1 SEHNR, CDR2 FQNEAQ (reference sequence). CDR3 bases: TGTGCCAGCAGCTCCGCAGTTAACACTGAAGCTTTCTTT. Amino acid sequence: CASSSAVNTEAFF.

This clonotype has more than one count but fewer than ten. The DNA for the CDR3 is TGTGCCATCAGTGATTGGACAGGACCCAATTCACCCCTCCACTTT. Translation gives CAISDWTGPNSPLHF. The rearrangement links TRBV10-3 to TRBJ1-6; 7 bases line up with TRBD1. CDR3 length equals 15 residues. V lost 3 bases to trimming and J lost 7 bases; unmatched junction nucleotides: 6. CDR1 is ENHRY and CDR2 is SYGVKD in the germline V gene.

The CDR3 nucleotides read TGCAGTGCCTACTCGGATGGCAGCAATGAGCAGTTCTTC. It translates to CSAYSDGSNEQFF. The V call is TRBV20-1, the J call TRBJ2-1; the D is unclear. Germline V gives CDR1 DFQATT, CDR2 SNEGSKA (reference sequence). This CDR3 comprises 13 residues. The ends were cut back, 6 bases at V and 6 bases at J, with 15 bases in the middle.

The chain is built from TRBV4-1 and TRBJ1-1; 10 bases fit TRBD1. Trimming removed 0 bases from V and 4 bases from J; junction bases left unmatched: 5. There are 16 residues in the CDR3. The germline gives CDR1 MGHRA, CDR2 YSYEKL. In DNA, the CDR3 is TGCGCCAGCAGCCAAGATTACAGACAGGGGGCCACTGAAGCTTTCTTT. Translated: CASSQDYRQGATEAFF.

There are a few counts of this clonotype. V gene TRBV18 combines with J gene TRBJ1-2; 7 nucleotides agree with TRBD1. The length of the CDR3 is 14 residues. Germline V CDR1 and CDR2: KGHSH, LQKENI. The V gene end was trimmed by 1 base and the J gene end by 4 bases; junction bases not matched to a gene: 3. This CDR3 reads CASSPRTGRYGYTF. DNA of the CDR3: TGTGCCAGCTCACCACGGACAGGCCGCTATGGCTACACCTTC.

CDR3 residues: CASSKGSAGQGVEQYF. CDR3 nucleotides: TGTGCCAGTAGTAAAGGTTCGGCGGGACAGGGGGTTGAGCAGTACTTC. The rearrangement uses TRBV19 and TRBJ2-7; 11 bases map to TRBD1. Germline V CDR1 and CDR2: LNHDA, SQIVND (reference sequence). Trimming removed 4 bases from V and 7 bases from J; junction bases left unmatched: 12. This CDR3 has 16 amino acids.